This TCR beta chain came from a study of glioma-infiltrating T cells after dendritic cell vaccination. The CDR3 runs 12 residues. The V end was cut by 5 bases, the J end by 6 bases, with 11 bases between. CDR1 and CDR2 from the germline V gene are WSHSY and SAAADI. The assay was immunoSEQ multiplex PCR, and TCRdb's table has in-frame clones only and misses some. The table shows roughly 100,000 clones, with 85% to 90% occurring only once. This clone has a single count. The sequencing here drew on blood, taken before dendritic cell vaccination. This TCR was recovered from a human donor with glioblastoma. The V call is TRBV10-2, the J call TRBJ2-7; D is uncertain. CDR3 sequence: CASSPVYLEQYF. The DNA of the CDR3 is TGCGCCAGCAGTCCGGTCTACCTCGAGCAGTACTTC.